This entry describes one T cell receptor beta chain. Its antigen is still unknown. The CDR3 extends over 14 amino acids. The germline V gene encodes CDR1 SGHRS and CDR2 YFSETQ. Trimming removed 2 bases from V and 4 bases from J, with 9 bases in between. These data are taken from a study of cytotoxic CD8 clonotypes in ibrutinib-treated CLL. Study overall: Among responders, 24 were partial and 2 complete; after median approximately 6 years, roughly 15 stayed remitted and 12 progressed. Overall study results and limits: Private clonotypes, not public ones, expanded at ibrutinib response. Clonality was higher at ibrutinib response and returned toward baseline at progression.

Assay: immunoSEQ multiplex PCR; the TCRdb copy retains only in-frame clones and omits some. Among approximately 340,000 clones listed, roughly 70% were seen once. The starting material was PBMCs, obtained after 36 months of ibrutinib treatment. The V and J genes are TRBV5-1 and TRBJ2-2; D call uncertain. The source of this sequence is a human donor with chronic lymphocytic leukemia. CDR3 sequence: CASSLTVSTGELFF. CDR3 DNA sequence: TGCGCCAGCAGCTTAACCGTCTCCACCGGGGAGCTGTTTTTT. Full variable domain (missing parts from reference TRBV5-1 and TRBJ2-2): KAGVTQTPRYLIKTRGQQVTLSCSPISGHRSVSWYQQTPGQGLQFLFEYFSETQRNKGNFPGRFSGRQFSNSRSEMNVSTLELGDSALYLCASSLTVSTGELFFGEGSRLTVL.